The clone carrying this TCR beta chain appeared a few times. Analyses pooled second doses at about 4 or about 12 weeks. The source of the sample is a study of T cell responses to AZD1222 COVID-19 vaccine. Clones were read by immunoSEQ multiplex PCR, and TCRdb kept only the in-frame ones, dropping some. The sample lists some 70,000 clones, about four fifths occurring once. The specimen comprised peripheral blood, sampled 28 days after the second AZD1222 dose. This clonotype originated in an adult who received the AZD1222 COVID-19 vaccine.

The CDR3: CASSVGQGDTGELFF. In DNA form, the CDR3 reads TGTGCCAGCAGCGTGGGACAGGGGGACACCGGGGAGCTGTTTTTT. This sequence joins TRBV5-4 and TRBJ2-2; 11 bases are a match to TRBD1. The length of the CDR3 is 15 residues. Germline assignment: CDR1 SGHNT and CDR2 YYREEE (reference sequence). The V segment lost 4 bases and the J segment 3 bases; nucleotides outside the gene matches: 2.